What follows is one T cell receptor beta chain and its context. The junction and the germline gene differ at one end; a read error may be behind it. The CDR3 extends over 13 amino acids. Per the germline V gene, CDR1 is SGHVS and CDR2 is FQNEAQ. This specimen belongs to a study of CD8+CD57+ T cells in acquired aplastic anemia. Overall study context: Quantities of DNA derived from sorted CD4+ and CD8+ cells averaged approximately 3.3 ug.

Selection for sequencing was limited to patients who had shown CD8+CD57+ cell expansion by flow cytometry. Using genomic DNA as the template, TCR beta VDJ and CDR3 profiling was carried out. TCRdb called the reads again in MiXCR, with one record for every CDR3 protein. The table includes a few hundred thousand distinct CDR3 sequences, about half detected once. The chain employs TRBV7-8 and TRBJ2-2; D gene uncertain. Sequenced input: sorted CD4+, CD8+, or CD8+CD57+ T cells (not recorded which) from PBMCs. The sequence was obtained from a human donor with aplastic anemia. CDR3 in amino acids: CASSRKTTGELFF. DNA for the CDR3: TGCGCCAGCAGCCGCAAGACCACCGGGGAGCTGTTTTTT.